The next 21 T cell receptor beta chains were all read from a single sample in a study of CD8+CD57+ T cells in acquired aplastic anemia. Genomic DNA, serving as template, underwent TCR beta VDJ and CDR3 profiling. TCRdb itself ran the reads through MiXCR, one entry per CDR3 protein. The sample includes about 150,000 distinct CDR3 sequences, about 50% of them seen just once. By flow cytometry, patients selected for sequencing had shown an expansion of CD8+CD57+ cells. Sequencing input: sorted CD4+, CD8+, or CD8+CD57+ T cells (not recorded which) from PBMCs. The receptors derive from a human donor with aplastic anemia.

This clonotype has a handful of counts. The chain combines TRBV2 with TRBJ2-2, with D tentatively TRBD2 (5 bases). This CDR3 has 14 amino acids. Trimming took 7 bases from V and 5 from J, leaving 14 bases between them. CDR1 is SNHLY, CDR2 FYNNEI, per germline. The CDR3 spells CASTRGSLTGELFF. For the CDR3, the DNA is TGTGCCAGCACCCGTGGGAGTCTTACCGGGGAGCTGTTTTTT.

The DNA for the CDR3 is TGTGCCACCCTCGGACAGGGGTATTACGAGCAGTACTTC. This encodes CATLGQGYYEQYF. V gene TRBV10-3 combines with J gene TRBJ2-7; 9 bases are a match to TRBD1. Germline lookup yields CDR1 ENHRY and CDR2 SYGVKD. The CDR3 sequence is 13 residues long. The junction had 8 bases not matched to a gene; V was cut back by 10 bases and J by 4 bases.

This clonotype showed up just once. V gene TRBV2 combines with J gene TRBJ2-3, with a weak D call TRBD1 (6 bases). CDR1 is SNHLY and CDR2 is FYNNEI in the germline V gene. V was trimmed by 6 bases and J by 0 bases, leaving 10 bases between them. The CDR3 is 14 amino acids. In DNA, the CDR3 is TGTGCCAGCAGGGACGGGACAAGCACAGATACGCAGTATTTT. It specifies CASRDGTSTDTQYF.

This clonotype occurred many times. The V and J genes are TRBV9 and TRBJ2-1; possible D gene TRBD2, 5 bases. The CDR3 extends over 16 amino acids. V dropped 0 bases and J dropped 4 bases, with 14 bases sitting between them. Germline V gene sequence: CDR1 SGDLS, CDR2 YYNGEE. The CDR3 DNA is TGTGCCAGCAGCGTAGGTGGGGAAGCGGAATACAATGAGCAGTTCTTC. Translated: CASSVGGEAEYNEQFF.

This clonotype has a count of ten or more. The chain has TRBV7-2 and TRBJ1-1, with D hard to call. The germline CDR1 and CDR2 sequences are SGHTA and FQGNSA. Trimming removed 0 bases from V and 5 bases from J, with 13 bases in between. The CDR3 covers 15 residues. The CDR3 is CASSLALTGGTEAFF. CDR3 nucleotides: TGTGCCAGCAGCTTAGCCCTGACCGGCGGGACTGAAGCTTTCTTT.

This clonotype was seen repeatedly, ten times or more. V gene TRBV5-1 combines with J gene TRBJ2-5, with a possible D match to TRBD1 (6 bases). V was pared by 4 bases and J by 1 base, with 14 bases between. Germline V CDR1 and CDR2: SGHRS, YFSETQ. The CDR3 spans 15 residues. The CDR3 DNA reads as TGCGCCAGCAGCCTCAGGGGACCTACCCAAGAGACCCAGTACTTC. This gives the protein CASSLRGPTQETQYF.

The chain links TRBV7-6 to TRBJ2-1; D perhaps matches TRBD1 (6 bases). The CDR3 has 15 residues. Germline V gene lookup returns CDR1 SGHVS and CDR2 FNYEAQ. Trimming shortened V by 5 bases and J by 7 bases, and 18 bases separated the two germline ends. The CDR3 region is CASSQGRSKANEQFF. The CDR3 DNA is TGTGCCAGCAGCCAGGGGCGGAGTAAGGCGAATGAGCAGTTCTTC.

This clonotype was seen only once. V and J are TRBV13 and TRBJ1-1; D is undetermined. Per the germline V gene, CDR1 is PRHDT and CDR2 is FYEKMQ (reference sequence). V shed 0 bases and J shed 6 bases, with 11 bases lying between them. This CDR3 comprises 14 residues. The CDR3: CASSLGADIPEAFF. CDR3 nucleotides: TGTGCCAGCAGCTTAGGGGCCGATATACCTGAAGCTTTCTTT.

The chain joins TRBV10-3 to TRBJ1-6; D not certain. This CDR3 spans 17 amino acids. The germline CDR1 and CDR2 sequences are ENHRY and SYGVKD. The CDR3 reads CAAAPLEADSYNSPLHF. The CDR3 nucleotides read TGTGCAGCTGCCCCCCTAGAGGCCGACTCCTATAATTCACCCCTCCACTTT.

The chain joins TRBV24-1 to TRBJ2-3; the match to TRBD1 covers 8 bases. CDR3 length equals 16 residues. The ends lost 1 base at V and 4 bases at J; junction bases unmatched: 6. From germline, CDR1 is KGHDR and CDR2 SFDVKD. The DNA for the CDR3 is TGTGCCACCAGTGATTTAAGACAGGGGTTACCAGATACGCAGTATTTT. It yields the protein CATSDLRQGLPDTQYF.

The rearrangement uses TRBV19 and TRBJ2-3; 13 bases fit TRBD2. The CDR3 has 17 residues. The J segment lost 7 bases and the V segment lost 6 bases, leaving 13 bases of the junction unmatched. Germline V gives CDR1 LNHDA, CDR2 SQIVND (reference sequence). The CDR3 spells CASRLHHTSGGAYTQYF. DNA for the CDR3: TGTGCCAGTAGACTTCACCACACTAGCGGGGGGGCCTATACGCAGTATTTT. The whole variable domain, filled in from reference TRBV19 and TRBJ2-3, reads DGGITQSPKYLFRKEGQNVTLSCEQNLNHDAMYWYRQDPGQGLRLIYYSQIVNDFQKGDIAEGYSVSREKKESFPLTVTSAQKNPTAFYLCASRLHHTSGGAYTQYFGPGTRLTVL.

Of note for this clonotype: This may stem from a read error, because a much larger clone lies one nucleotide away. V is TRBV5-1 and J is TRBJ2-7, with D unresolved. Germline assignment: CDR1 SGHRS and CDR2 YFSETQ. The ends were cut back, 0 bases at V and 4 bases at J, with 14 bases in the middle. The CDR3 contains 15 residues. CDR3 in DNA: TGCGCCAGCAGCTTGGATCACGGAATGGGATACGAGCAGTACTTC. It encodes CASSLDHGMGYEQYF.

The CDR3 sequence: CAISAGFGEYWDQPQHF. CDR3 nucleotides: TGTGCCATCAGCGCAGGGTTCGGCGAGTATTGGGATCAGCCCCAGCATTTT. The rearrangement joins TRBV10-3 to TRBJ1-5; D is perhaps TRBD1 (5 bases). CDR3 length equals 17 residues. V dropped 6 bases and J dropped 5 bases, with 23 bases sitting between them. Germline V gene sequence: CDR1 ENHRY, CDR2 SYGVKD.

The rearrangement joins TRBV11-2 to TRBJ2-7, with 7 bases matching TRBD1. In germline, CDR1 is SGHAT, CDR2 FQNNGV. The CDR3 consists of 14 residues. Trimming cost V 0 bases and J 9 bases; bases outside gene matches: 8. CDR3 nucleotides: TGTGCCAGCAGCTTAGAAACAGGGGTTAGTGGGCAGTACTTC. This translates into CASSLETGVSGQYF. The entire variable domain, with the rest obtained from reference TRBV11-2 and TRBJ2-7, is as follows: EAGVAQSPRYKIIEKRQSVAFWCNPISGHATLYWYQQILGQGPKLLIQFQNNGVVDDSQLPKDRFSAERLKGVDSTLKIQPAKLEDSAVYLCASSLETGVSGQYFGPGTRLTVT.

For this clonotype: A much bigger clone sits one base away, suggesting this may be a read error. This sequence joins TRBV7-9 and TRBJ2-5; TRBD1 agrees at 9 bases. V shed 8 bases and J 5 bases; nucleotides not matched to a gene: 9. CDR1 SEHNR and CDR2 FQNEAQ come from the germline V gene (reference sequence). This CDR3 is built from 14 residues. In nucleotides, the CDR3 is TGTGCCAGCGGACAGACAGGGGGGAGGGAGACCCAGTACTTC. This translates into CASGQTGGRETQYF.

V and J are TRBV9 and TRBJ1-1; TRBD1 matches at 9 bases. Germline CDR1 SGDLS, CDR2 YYNGEE. CDR3 size: 16 residues. V was pared by 0 bases and J by 5 bases, with 8 bases of the junction left unmatched. The CDR3 nucleotides read TGTGCCAGCAGCGTAGGATCGGACAGGGGAGGGACTGAAGCTTTCTTT. Translating it yields CASSVGSDRGGTEAFF.

V usage is TRBV12-3 or TRBV12-4 and J usage is TRBJ2-1; D possibly matches TRBD1 or TRBD2 (5 bases each). The germline V and J ends were trimmed by 4 bases and 5 bases, with 9 bases remaining between them. This CDR3 comprises 13 residues. CDR3 region: CASSWWGNNEQFF. In DNA form, the CDR3 reads TGTGCCAGCAGTTGGTGGGGGAACAATGAGCAGTTCTTC.

This clonotype was detected ten times or more. This chain links TRBV19 with TRBJ2-7; D is uncertain. This CDR3 has 14 amino acids. Germline-derived CDR1 and CDR2 are LNHDA and SQIVND (reference sequence). Trimming took 3 bases from V and 0 from J, leaving 9 bases between them. CDR3: CASSITDDSYEQYF. As DNA, the CDR3 is TGTGCCAGTAGTATTACAGATGACTCCTACGAGCAGTACTTC.

In regard to this clonotype: Sequence at one end of the junction differs from germline and may be a read error. V is TRBV19 and J is TRBJ1-2; D might be TRBD1 (5 bases). Germline CDR1 LNHDA, CDR2 SQIVND (reference sequence). The CDR3 is 14 residues long. CDR3 amino acids: CTSRTSTGVRGYTF. The CDR3 nucleotides are TGTACCAGTAGGACTAGTACAGGAGTGAGAGGCTACACCTTC.

The rearrangement uses TRBV2 and TRBJ2-2, with D perhaps matching TRBD1 (6 bases). CDR3 length: 14 amino acids. Germline V gives CDR1 SNHLY, CDR2 FYNNEI. Deletions cut 2 bases from V and 6 bases from J, with 10 bases between. CDR3 nucleotide sequence: TGTGCCAGCAGTGAACAGGGGCCCCCCGGGGAGCTGTTTTTT. Protein product: CASSEQGPPGELFF.

The count of this clonotype is one. Relative to the germline gene, one junction end is altered; a read error may explain this. The rearrangement joins TRBV4-2 to TRBJ2-1; TRBD2 matches 12 bases. The CDR3 loop spans 15 amino acids. Germline CDR1 is LGHNA and CDR2 is YNFKEQ. The CDR3 here is CASSQRLAGDNVQFF. CDR3 nucleotides: TGTGCCAGCAGCCAGAGACTAGCGGGGGACAATGTGCAGTTCTTC.